This TCR beta chain came from a study of T cells in Graves' hyperthyroidism and ophthalmopathy (dated by TCRdb to the late 2010s). With regard to the full study: Peripheral blood was sampled at the time of initial diagnosis, prior to any treatment. To identify TCR V-J signatures that set the groups apart, the researchers used a discovery cohort of about a hundred patients, made up of roughly 45 with Graves' ophthalmopathy and some 56 with stable Graves' hyperthyroidism. An independent validation cohort of about 20 hyperthyroidism patients and 17 patients who later progressed to ophthalmopathy tested prospective prediction of ophthalmopathy. After blood sampling, hyperthyroidism patients were treated with methimazole at a starting dose of 30 mg daily, and ophthalmopathy patients were treated with high-dose intravenous methylprednisolone. The paper describes TCR Vbeta CDR3 sequencing of 135 peripheral blood samples, made up of approximately 40 ophthalmopathy patients, some 76 hyperthyroidism patients and 17 progressor patients. Thyroid tissue and blood T-cell repertoires from roughly 6 Graves' hyperthyroidism patients were also compared in the study. The approximately 100 discovery patients were divided at random into training and test sets in a 7:3 ratio.

A patient counted as having stable Graves' hyperthyroidism if no progression to ophthalmopathy occurred over 18 months of follow-up. Hyperthyroidism patients were aged 18 to 65 years and newly diagnosed, with disease duration of less than 2 months. Any patient with an uncontrolled infection, another autoimmune disease, pregnancy or lactation was excluded. Clinical symptoms, serum thyroxine and TRAb, thyroid ultrasound, and orbital computed tomography formed the basis for the diagnoses. PBMCs were isolated from 10 ml of fresh peripheral blood by Ficoll-Paque density gradient centrifugation. Total RNA was extracted using Trizol reagent, and RNA quality was assessed on an Agilent 2100 Bioanalyzer. V was cut back by 8 bases and J by 10 bases, leaving a gap of 13 bases between them. Based on the germline V gene (reference sequence), the CDR1 and CDR2 sequences are SEHNR and FQNEAQ. The CDR3 holds 11 amino acids from the cysteine to the phenylalanine. Kept here is only the CDR3 DNA, which spans 33 bases and is read in frame from base 1.

This clonotype was detected many times. Its antigen is unknown. No clone much larger than this one lies a single base away; base qualities are absent. On the study overall, not on this receptor specifically: During validation, the model predicted progression to ophthalmopathy a median of around 7 months ahead of onset, with more than 55% sensitivity and roughly 72% specificity. Sample size was not statistically predetermined, and investigators were not blinded to group allocation. A 13 V-J signature model separated ophthalmopathy from stable hyperthyroidism, with 87.88% sensitivity and just under 84% specificity in cross-validation and 80%/75% in testing. Most expanded thyroid clonotypes (frequency above 0.001) were also detected in blood, suggesting blood repertoires may reflect thyroid immune responses.

Amplification of TCR beta CDR3 regions was carried out from RNA transcripts. The TCR CDR3 was subjected to a first round of RT-PCR using the HTBI primer set and the Qiagen OneStep RT-PCR kit. The libraries were constructed in a second round of multiplex PCR and then size-selected and purified. Sequencing of the libraries was done on an Illumina HiSeq2000 using paired-end 100 bp reads. Under the source paper's analysis protocol: SOAPnuke was used to process the raw data, with reads discarded if the reads contained adapters or uncalled bases, had a mean Phred below 15, or lacked an exact constant-primer or identifier match. COPE v1.2.5 was used to merge the high-quality paired reads, and each unique nucleotide sequence was defined as a clonotype. MiTCR v1.1 was used to align the clonotypes against IMGT TRBV, TRBD and TRBJ reference segments. The analysis was restricted to V-J combinations with a frequency above 0.0001, which together covered around 99% of the repertoires. A TCS score was defined as the ratio between F50 (clonal expansion) and ExV (chaos), using BLOSUM62-based TCRdist between CDR3 peptides within each V-J. Welch's t-statistics and random forest reduced roughly 540 V-J features to 10 to 15, which were used in a naive Bayes classifier (R e1071). TCRdb itself trimmed the public reads at Q25 with fastp, ran MiXCR and retained productive beta chains. Entries are consolidated by CDR3 protein sequence, retaining the most common genes and DNA. These V and J calls are TCRdb output, not the study's own analysis. This sample is represented by roughly 420,000 distinct CDR3 sequences; around a sixth of them were singletons. The ten largest clones represent 7.5% to 9% of the sample.

The sample taken for sequencing was blood. The sequence came from a young woman with Graves' hyperthyroidism. The chain is encoded by TRBV7-9 joined to TRBJ2-3; D gene: possibly TRBD2, on 6 matching bases. The nucleotides read TGTGCCAGCGGGACTCTAGAGCCGCAGTATTTT. Translated, this is CASGTLEPQYF.